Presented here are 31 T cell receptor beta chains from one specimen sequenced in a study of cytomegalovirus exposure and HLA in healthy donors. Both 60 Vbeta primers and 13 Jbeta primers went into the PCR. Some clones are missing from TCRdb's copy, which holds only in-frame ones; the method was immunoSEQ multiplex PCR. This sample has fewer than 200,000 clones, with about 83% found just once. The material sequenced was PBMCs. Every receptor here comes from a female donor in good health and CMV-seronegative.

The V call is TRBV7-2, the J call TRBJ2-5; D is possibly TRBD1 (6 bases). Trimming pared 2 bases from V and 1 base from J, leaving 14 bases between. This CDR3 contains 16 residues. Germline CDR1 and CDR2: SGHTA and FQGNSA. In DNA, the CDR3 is TGTGCCAGCAGCTTATTAGGCAGGGGACCCCAAGAGACCCAGTACTTC. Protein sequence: CASSLLGRGPQETQYF.

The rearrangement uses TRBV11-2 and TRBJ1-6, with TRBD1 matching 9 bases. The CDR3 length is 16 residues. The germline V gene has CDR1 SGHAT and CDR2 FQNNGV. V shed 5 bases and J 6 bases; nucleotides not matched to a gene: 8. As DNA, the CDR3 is TGTGCCAGCAGCCGTACCGGGACAGGGTCTAATTCACCCCTCCACTTT. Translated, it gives CASSRTGTGSNSPLHF.

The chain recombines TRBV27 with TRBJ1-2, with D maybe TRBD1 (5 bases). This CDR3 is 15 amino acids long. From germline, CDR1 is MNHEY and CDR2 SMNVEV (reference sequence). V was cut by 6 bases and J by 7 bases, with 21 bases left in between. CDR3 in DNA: TGTGCCAGCAGATATATGGGGGGGGAACTATCTGGCTACACCTTC. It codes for CASRYMGGELSGYTF.

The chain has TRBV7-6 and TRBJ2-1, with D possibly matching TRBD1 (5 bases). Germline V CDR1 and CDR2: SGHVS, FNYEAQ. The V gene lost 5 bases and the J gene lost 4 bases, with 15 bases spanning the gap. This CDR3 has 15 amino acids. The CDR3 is CASSPRWGKYNEQFF. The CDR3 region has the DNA TGTGCCAGCAGCCCCAGATGGGGCAAGTACAATGAGCAGTTCTTC.

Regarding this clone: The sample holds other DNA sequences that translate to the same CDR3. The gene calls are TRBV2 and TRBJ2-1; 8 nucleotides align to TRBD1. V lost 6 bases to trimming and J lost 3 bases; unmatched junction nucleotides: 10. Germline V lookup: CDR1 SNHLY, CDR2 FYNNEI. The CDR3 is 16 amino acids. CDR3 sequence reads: CASSKRRDRLYNEQFF. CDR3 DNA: TGTGCCAGCAGCAAGCGCCGGGACAGGCTCTACAATGAGCAGTTCTTC.

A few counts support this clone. In nucleotides, the CDR3 is TGTGCCAGCAGCAAAGACGGGCCAGGGTCTAGCACAGATACGCAGTATTTT. The encoded protein is CASSKDGPGSSTDTQYF. V gene TRBV21-1 combines with J gene TRBJ2-3; the D call TRBD1 from the table was never checked on the DNA. TRBV21-1 is tagged as a pseudogene. CDR3 length equals 17 residues.

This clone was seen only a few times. The CDR3, as DNA: TGTGCCTCCACTCGAGGGTCTGAAGCTTTCTTT. It translates to CASTRGSEAFF. The rearrangement joins TRBV5-6 to TRBJ1-1; D gene uncertain. The CDR3 contains 11 residues. V lost 10 bases and J lost 6, with 13 bases in between. CDR1 and CDR2 from the germline V gene are SGHDT and YYEEEE.

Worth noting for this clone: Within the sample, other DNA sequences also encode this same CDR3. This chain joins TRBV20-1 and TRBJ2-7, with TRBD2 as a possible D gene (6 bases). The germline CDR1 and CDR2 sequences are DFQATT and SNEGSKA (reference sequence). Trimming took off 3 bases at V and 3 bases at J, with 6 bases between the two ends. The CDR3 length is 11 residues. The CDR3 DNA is TGCAGTGCTAGGGGAGGCTACGAGCAGTACTTC. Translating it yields CSARGGYEQYF.

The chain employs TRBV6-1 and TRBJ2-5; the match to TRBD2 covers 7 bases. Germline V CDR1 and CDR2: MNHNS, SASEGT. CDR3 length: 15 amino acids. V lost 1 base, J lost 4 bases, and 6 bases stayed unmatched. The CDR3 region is CASSEGGGYGETQYF. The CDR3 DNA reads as TGTGCCAGCAGTGAAGGGGGGGGATACGGAGAGACCCAGTACTTC.

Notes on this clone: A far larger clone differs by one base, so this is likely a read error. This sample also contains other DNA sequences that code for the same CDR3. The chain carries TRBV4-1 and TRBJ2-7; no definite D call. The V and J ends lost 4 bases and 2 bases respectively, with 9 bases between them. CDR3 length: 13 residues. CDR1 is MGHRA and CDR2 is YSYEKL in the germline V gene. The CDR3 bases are TGCGCCAGCAGCCCCCCGACTCCCTACGAGCAGTACTTC. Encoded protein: CASSPPTPYEQYF.

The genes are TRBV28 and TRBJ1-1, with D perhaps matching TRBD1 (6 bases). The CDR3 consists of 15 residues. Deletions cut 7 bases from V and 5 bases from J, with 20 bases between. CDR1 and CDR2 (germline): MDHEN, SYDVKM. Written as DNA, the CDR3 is TGTGCCAGCAAAAATCGGGGGGGGGCGGCGACTGAAGCTTTCTTT. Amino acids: CASKNRGGAATEAFF.

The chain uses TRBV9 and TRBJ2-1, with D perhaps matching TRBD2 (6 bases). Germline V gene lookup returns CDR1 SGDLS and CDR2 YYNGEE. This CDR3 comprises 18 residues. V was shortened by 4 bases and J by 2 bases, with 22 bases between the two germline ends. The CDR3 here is CASSHPGTATGTYNEQFF. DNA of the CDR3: TGTGCCAGCAGCCACCCCGGGACTGCCACGGGGACCTACAATGAGCAGTTCTTC.

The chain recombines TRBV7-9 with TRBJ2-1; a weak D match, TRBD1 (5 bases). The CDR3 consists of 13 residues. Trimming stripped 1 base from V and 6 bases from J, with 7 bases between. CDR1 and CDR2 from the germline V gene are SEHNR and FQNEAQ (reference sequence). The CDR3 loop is CASSLGQSNEQFF. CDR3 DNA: TGTGCCAGCAGCTTAGGACAGTCCAATGAGCAGTTCTTC.

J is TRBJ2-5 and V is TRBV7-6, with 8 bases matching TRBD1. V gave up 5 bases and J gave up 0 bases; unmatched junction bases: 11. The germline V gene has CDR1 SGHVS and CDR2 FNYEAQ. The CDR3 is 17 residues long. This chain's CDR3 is CASSPTRQGPYQETQYF. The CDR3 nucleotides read TGTGCCAGCAGCCCAACCCGACAGGGGCCGTACCAAGAGACCCAGTACTTC.

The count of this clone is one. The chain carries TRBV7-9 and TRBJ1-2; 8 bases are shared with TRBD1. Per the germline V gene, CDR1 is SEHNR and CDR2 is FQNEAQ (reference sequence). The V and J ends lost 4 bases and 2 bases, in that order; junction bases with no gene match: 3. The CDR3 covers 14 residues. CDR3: CASSSGQGNYGYTF. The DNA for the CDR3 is TGTGCCAGCAGCTCCGGACAGGGAAACTATGGCTACACCTTC.

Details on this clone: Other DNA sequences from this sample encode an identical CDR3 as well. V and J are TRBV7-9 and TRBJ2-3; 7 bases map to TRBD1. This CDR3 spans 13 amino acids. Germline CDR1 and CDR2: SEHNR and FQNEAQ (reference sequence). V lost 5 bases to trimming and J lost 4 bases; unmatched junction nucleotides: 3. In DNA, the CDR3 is TGTGCCAGCAGCCCGAGGGGGCCAGATACGCAGTATTTT. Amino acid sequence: CASSPRGPDTQYF.

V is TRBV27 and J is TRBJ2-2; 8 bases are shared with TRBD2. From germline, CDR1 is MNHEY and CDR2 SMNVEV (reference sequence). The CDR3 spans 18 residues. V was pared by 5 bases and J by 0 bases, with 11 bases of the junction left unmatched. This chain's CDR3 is CASSPQRGRLANTGELFF. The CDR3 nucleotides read TGTGCCAGCAGTCCCCAGCGGGGGCGGTTAGCGAACACCGGGGAGCTGTTTTTT.

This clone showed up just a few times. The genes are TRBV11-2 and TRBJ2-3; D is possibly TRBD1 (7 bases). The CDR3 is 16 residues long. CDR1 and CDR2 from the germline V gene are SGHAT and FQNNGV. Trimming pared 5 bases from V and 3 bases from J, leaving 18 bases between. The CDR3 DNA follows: TGTGCCAGCAGCGCCGCAGGGGGACTCTCGACAGATACGCAGTATTTT. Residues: CASSAAGGLSTDTQYF.

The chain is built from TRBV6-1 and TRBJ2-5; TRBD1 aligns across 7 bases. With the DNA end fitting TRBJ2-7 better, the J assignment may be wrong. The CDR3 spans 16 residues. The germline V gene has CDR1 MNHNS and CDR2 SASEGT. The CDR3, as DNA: TGTGCCAGCAGTGAATTCGAGCGGAACAGGGGCTACGAGCAGTACTTC. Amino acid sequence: CASSEFERNRGYEQYF.

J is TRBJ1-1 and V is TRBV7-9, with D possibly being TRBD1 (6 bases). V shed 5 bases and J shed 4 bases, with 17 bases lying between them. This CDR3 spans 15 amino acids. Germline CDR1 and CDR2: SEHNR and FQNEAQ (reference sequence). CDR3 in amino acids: CASSPTGQILTEAFF. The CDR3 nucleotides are TGTGCCAGCAGCCCCACGGGACAAATACTCACTGAAGCTTTCTTT.

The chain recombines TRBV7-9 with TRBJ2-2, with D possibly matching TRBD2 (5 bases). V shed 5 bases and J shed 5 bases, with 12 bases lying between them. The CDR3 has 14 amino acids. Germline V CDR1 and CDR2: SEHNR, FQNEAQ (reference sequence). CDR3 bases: TGTGCCAGCAGCCCAGGAGGCATGACCGGGGAGCTGTTTTTT. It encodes CASSPGGMTGELFF.

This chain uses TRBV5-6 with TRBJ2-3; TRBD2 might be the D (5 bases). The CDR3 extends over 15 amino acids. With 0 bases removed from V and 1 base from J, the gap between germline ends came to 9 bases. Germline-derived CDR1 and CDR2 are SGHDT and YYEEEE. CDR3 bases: TGTGCCAGCAGCTTGGTTGGACTGGGCACAGATACGCAGTATTTT. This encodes CASSLVGLGTDTQYF.

This CDR3 is CASNLITGSPYEQYF. In DNA form, the CDR3 reads TGTGCCAGCAATCTCATTACAGGGTCCCCCTACGAGCAGTACTTC. The chain recombines TRBV6-6 with TRBJ2-7; a possible D gene is TRBD1 (6 bases). Trimming stripped 7 bases from V and 2 bases from J, with 18 bases between. Germline CDR1 reads MNHNY; CDR2 reads SVGAGI (reference sequence). The CDR3 sequence is 15 residues long.

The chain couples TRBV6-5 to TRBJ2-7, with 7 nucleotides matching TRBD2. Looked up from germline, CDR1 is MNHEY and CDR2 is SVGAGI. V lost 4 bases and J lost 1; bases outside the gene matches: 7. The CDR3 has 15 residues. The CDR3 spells CASSLERGRSYEQYF. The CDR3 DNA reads TGTGCCAGCAGTTTAGAGCGGGGACGTTCCTACGAGCAGTACTTC.

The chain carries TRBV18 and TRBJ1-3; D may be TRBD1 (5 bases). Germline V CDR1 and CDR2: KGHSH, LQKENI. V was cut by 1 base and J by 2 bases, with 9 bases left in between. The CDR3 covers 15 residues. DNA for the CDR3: TGTGCCAGCTCACCACAGGGGATCGCTGGAAACACCATATATTTT. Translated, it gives CASSPQGIAGNTIYF. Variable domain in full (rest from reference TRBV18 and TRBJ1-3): NAGVMQNPRHLVRRRGQEARLRCSPMKGHSHVYWYRQLPEEGLKFMVYLQKENIIDESGMPKERFSAEFPKEGPSILRIQQVVRGDSAAYFCASSPQGIAGNTIYFGEGSWLTVV.

The CDR3: CASSESAGLSGANVLTF. In nucleotides, the CDR3 is TGTGCCAGCAGTGAATCAGCCGGACTCTCTGGGGCCAACGTCCTGACTTTC. This chain links TRBV6-1 with TRBJ2-6; TRBD2 might be the D (5 bases). From germline, CDR1 is MNHNS and CDR2 SASEGT. CDR3 length: 17 residues. The V and J ends lost 2 bases and 0 bases respectively, with 11 bases between them.

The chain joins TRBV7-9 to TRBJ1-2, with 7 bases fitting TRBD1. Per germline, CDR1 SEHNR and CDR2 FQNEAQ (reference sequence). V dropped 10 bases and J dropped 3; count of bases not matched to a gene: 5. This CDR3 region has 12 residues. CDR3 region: CAILGTDYGYTF. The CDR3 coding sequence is TGTGCCATCCTGGGGACAGACTATGGCTACACCTTC.

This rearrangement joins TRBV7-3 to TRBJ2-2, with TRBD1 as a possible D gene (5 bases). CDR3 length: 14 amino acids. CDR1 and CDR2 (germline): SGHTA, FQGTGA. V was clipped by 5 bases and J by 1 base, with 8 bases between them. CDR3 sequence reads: CASSPDRNTGELFF. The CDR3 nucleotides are TGTGCCAGCAGCCCCGACAGGAACACCGGGGAGCTGTTTTTT.

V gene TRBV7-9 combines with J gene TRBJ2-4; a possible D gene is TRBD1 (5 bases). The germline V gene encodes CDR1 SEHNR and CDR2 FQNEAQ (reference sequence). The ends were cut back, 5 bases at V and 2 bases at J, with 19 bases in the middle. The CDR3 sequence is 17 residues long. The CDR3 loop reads CASSPPFRQLSKNIQYF. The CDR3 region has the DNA TGTGCCAGCAGCCCTCCCTTTAGACAGTTGTCCAAAAACATTCAGTACTTC.

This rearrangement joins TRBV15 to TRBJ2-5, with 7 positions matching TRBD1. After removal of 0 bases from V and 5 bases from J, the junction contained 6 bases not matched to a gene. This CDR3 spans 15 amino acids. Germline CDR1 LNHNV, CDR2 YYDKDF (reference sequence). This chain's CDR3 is CATSRDRGGEETQYF. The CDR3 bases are TGTGCCACCAGCAGAGATCGAGGGGGCGAGGAGACCCAGTACTTC.

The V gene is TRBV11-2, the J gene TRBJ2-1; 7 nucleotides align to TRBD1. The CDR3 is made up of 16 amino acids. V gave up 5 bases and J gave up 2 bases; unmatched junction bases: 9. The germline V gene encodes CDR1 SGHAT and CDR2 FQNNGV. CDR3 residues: CASSPRRTGTYNEQFF. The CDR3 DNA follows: TGTGCCAGCAGCCCTCGCCGGACAGGAACCTACAATGAGCAGTTCTTC.